The rows below give T cell receptor beta chains drawn from one sample of a study of T-cell reconstitution after alpha-beta-depleted transplantation in children. Using its own MiXCR run on the PCR reads, TCRdb lists one record per CDR3 protein. Seen here are 6,500 to 9,000 distinct CDR3 sequences, approximately 18% observed once, and the top ten hold 85% to 90%. Sequenced material: PBMCs, mostly from graft donor cells, taken 60 days after TCRalphabeta/CD19-depleted stem cell transplant. Receptor source: a girl less than two years old who had a stem cell transplant for combined immunodeficiency, so the T cells may come from the graft donor. Each CDR3 is given with its conserved first and last residue. The D gene is left open where the match is weak. A clone size is listed for some rows: how often the clone was seen (once, few, many), or a class if it is expanded.

TRBV6-5	NA	TRBJ2-3	many	TGTGCCAGCAGTTACGGGCAGGGGATGTTTCGGACAGATACGCAGTATTTT	CASSYGQGMFRTDTQYF
TRBV5-5	NA	TRBJ2-1	many	TGTGCCAGCAGCTTGGGGTCCCGCTCTTACAATGAGCAGTTCTTC	CASSLGSRSYNEQFF
TRBV9	TRBD1	TRBJ2-7	few	TGTGCCAGCAGCGGAGGGACAGAGAGATTGTACGAGCAGTACTTC	CASSGGTERLYEQYF
TRBV29-1	TRBD1	TRBJ2-5	many	TGCAGCGTTGAGGCGACAGGGGTAGAGACCCAGTACTTC	CSVEATGVETQYF
TRBV10-3	TRBD1	TRBJ2-2	NA	TGTGCCATCAAGGGACAGGGATTCAGCGGGGAGCTGTTTTTT	CAIKGQGFSGELFF
TRBV4-3	NA	TRBJ1-4	NA	TGCGCCAGCGGAGCGGGACTCAGGAATGAAAAACTGTTTTTT	CASGAGLRNEKLFF
TRBV4-2	TRBD2	TRBJ2-7	NA	TGTGCCAGCAGCCAAGGCAGCGGGGGGGCGTACGAGCAGTACTTC	CASSQGSGGAYEQYF
TRBV19	TRBD1	TRBJ1-5	NA	TGTGCCATCTCGGGACAGGGTGGTCAGCCCCAGCATTTT	CAISGQGGQPQHF
TRBV20-1	NA	TRBJ2-7	many	TGCAGTGCTACCTGGCCAGTTCGGTACGAGCAGTACTTC	CSATWPVRYEQYF
TRBV7-9	TRBD2	TRBJ2-7	few	TGTGCCAGCAGCCCCGCGGGAGAGGAGTCACAGTACTTC	CASSPAGEESQYF
TRBV5-1	NA	TRBJ2-3	NA	TGCGCCAGCAGCTTGGCGACGGGTAACGCAAGGGCAGATACGCAGTATTTT	CASSLATGNARADTQYF
TRBV2	NA	TRBJ1-2	NA	TGTGGGACAGAACCCCCTTATGGCTACACCTTC	CGTEPPYGYTF
TRBV20-1	TRBD2	TRBJ2-1	many	TGCAGTGCTAGAGATCCCAGGAGGGTTGCTAGCGGGAGTGGTGAGCAGTTCTTC	CSARDPRRVASGSGEQFF
TRBV24-1	TRBD2	TRBJ2-2	few	TGTGCCACCAGTGACACCCGAAGCGGGAGGGGACTTAACACCGGGGAGCTGTTTTTT	CATSDTRSGRGLNTGELFF
TRBV5-6	NA	TRBJ1-1	NA	TGTGCCAGCAGCTCCCCGTTGGGGTGGACTGAAGCTTTCTTT	CASSSPLGWTEAFF
TRBV6-1	NA	TRBJ1-1	NA	TGTGCCAGCATACCCGATAAGCTGAACACTGAAGCTTTCTTT	CASIPDKLNTEAFF
TRBV10-3	TRBD1	TRBJ2-1	many	TGTGCCATCAGTGAAGACAGGGGGATGAACAATGAGCAGTTCTTC	CAISEDRGMNNEQFF
TRBV6-5	NA	TRBJ2-6	NA	TGTGCCAGTCGAAACAGGGCTCTTGGGGCCAACGTCCTGACTTTC	CASRNRALGANVLTF
TRBV12-3/TRBV12-4	NA	TRBJ2-2	NA	TGTGCCAGCGACCGAAACTCGGGGGAGCTGTTTTTT	CASDRNSGELFF
TRBV7-9	NA	TRBJ1-1	few	TGTGCCAGCAGCTTATTTCAGGGAGCGAACACTGAAGCTTTCTTT	CASSLFQGANTEAFF
TRBV20-1	NA	TRBJ1-2	few	TGCGGGGAAGGGGGGGCGCGGAATGGCTACACCTTC	CGEGGARNGYTF
TRBV5-6	NA	TRBJ2-5	few	TGTGCCAGCAGCTTGAGGGACTTCCAAGAGACCCAGTACTTC	CASSLRDFQETQYF
TRBV6-5	NA	TRBJ2-4	many	TGTGCCAGCAGTTACGACAGCCTAGCCAAAAACATTCAGTACTTC	CASSYDSLAKNIQYF
TRBV20-1	NA	TRBJ2-2	many	TGCAGTGCTACAAACCGGGCGATGTCGAGGGAGCTGTTTTTT	CSATNRAMSRELFF
TRBV4-2	TRBD2	TRBJ2-1	NA	TGTGCCAGCAGCCTCGGACTAGCGGGGGGCTCCAAACTAAATGAGCAGTTCTTC	CASSLGLAGGSKLNEQFF
TRBV24-1	TRBD2	TRBJ2-5	few	TGTGCCACCAGTGATGGGGCGGGGGGTCTACAAGAGACCCAGTACTTC	CATSDGAGGLQETQYF
TRBV5-1	NA	TRBJ2-1	many	TGCGCCAGCAGCTTGAACGGGAGAGGGTACAATGAGCAGTTCTTC	CASSLNGRGYNEQFF
TRBV28	TRBD2	TRBJ2-1	NA	TGTGCCAGCAGTTTAGCTCTAGCCGGACTAGGCCCCTACAATGAGCAGTTCTTC	CASSLALAGLGPYNEQFF
TRBV29-1	NA	TRBJ1-1	medium-sized	TGCAGCGCCTCAATTCTGAACACTGAAGCTTTCTTT	CSASILNTEAFF
TRBV12-3/TRBV12-4	NA	TRBJ2-1	NA	TGTGCCAGCAGCCTCGCGGGCGGCGACTACAATGAGCAGTTCTTC	CASSLAGGDYNEQFF
TRBV29-1	TRBD2	TRBJ2-5	many	TGCAGCGTTGAAGTGGCGCGGGGGGGCGATGAGACCCAGTACTTC	CSVEVARGGDETQYF
TRBV6-5	NA	TRBJ1-1	many	TGTGCCAGCAGTTATAGCAGACTGAACACTGAAGCTTTCTTT	CASSYSRLNTEAFF
TRBV7-4	NA	TRBJ2-7	few	TGTGCCAGCAGCAAAGGGTTGTGGGGCACCATGAGCTACGAGCAGTACTTC	CASSKGLWGTMSYEQYF
TRBV12-3/TRBV12-4	TRBD1	TRBJ1-6	NA	TGTGCCAGCAGTTTATACTCGACAGGGGTGGCCCTCCACTTT	CASSLYSTGVALHF
TRBV29-1	NA	TRBJ2-3	NA	TGCAGCGTTAACCAAGCGGCAGAGCGGGATACGCAGTATTTT	CSVNQAAERDTQYF
TRBV20-1	TRBD2	TRBJ2-7	many	TGCAGTGCTAGAAAGCGGGAATGGGACGAGCAGTACTTC	CSARKREWDEQYF
TRBV12-3/TRBV12-4	NA	TRBJ1-1	many	TGTGCCAGCAGTTTCAAGGGTGGGACTGAAGCTTTCTTT	CASSFKGGTEAFF
TRBV12-3/TRBV12-4	TRBD2	TRBJ2-7	many	TGTGCCAGCAGTTTCGGGACTAAGGAGCAGTACTTC	CASSFGTKEQYF
TRBV18	NA	TRBJ1-5	NA	TGTGCCAGCTCACCACTGGCGGCGGGCAATCAGCCCCAGCATTTT	CASSPLAAGNQPQHF
TRBV11-2	NA	TRBJ2-3	once	TGTGCCAGCAGCCCCGCCCGGGGTAGCTTACCTACAGATACGCAGTATTTT	CASSPARGSLPTDTQYF
TRBV20-1	TRBD2	TRBJ2-7	many	TGCAGTGCTAGCTCCAGCGGGAGGTCTCGAGAGCAGTACTTC	CSASSSGRSREQYF
TRBV20-1	NA	TRBJ2-5	many	TGCAGTGCTAGAGACATTCAAGGGACCCAGTACTTC	CSARDIQGTQYF
TRBV28	NA	TRBJ1-1	few	TGTGCCAGCAGTCTGGCAGGGAACACTGAAGCTTTCTTT	CASSLAGNTEAFF
TRBV5-1	NA	TRBJ2-5	NA	TGCGCCAGCAGCTTGGCCGCAGGGGTGGAGACCCAGTACTTC	CASSLAAGVETQYF
TRBV5-1	NA	TRBJ1-4	few	TGCGCCAGCAGCTTGGATCGGAGGATTGAAAAACTGTTTTTT	CASSLDRRIEKLFF
TRBV28	NA	TRBJ2-5	few	TGTGCCAGCAGTAAACACAGGGGGGGCCAAGAGACCCAGTACTTC	CASSKHRGGQETQYF
TRBV5-6	TRBD2	TRBJ2-7	many	TGTGCCAGCAGCTTTCTAGCGGCCTACGAGCAGTACTTC	CASSFLAAYEQYF